Presented here are 28 T cell receptor beta chains from one specimen sequenced in a study of shared T cell receptors in the human thymus. The data were produced by immunoSEQ multiplex PCR, yet TCRdb's version contains in-frame clones alone and is incomplete. The profile shows hundreds of thousands of clones, 85% to 90% of them singletons. These same records also appear under a second study, on human thymus T cells.

The sequenced sample was thymocytes. These receptor sequences come from a boy under two years old with a congenital heart defect.

CDR3 in amino acids: CASSQSGLQGASMNTEAFF. CDR3 coding DNA: TGCGCCAGCAGTCAATCGGGCCTACAGGGGGCTAGCATGAACACTGAAGCTTTCTTT. This rearrangement joins TRBV23-1 to TRBJ1-1; 9 bases align to TRBD1. TRBV23-1 is flagged as an ORF with uncertain function. Germline trimming cut 0 bases from V and 0 bases from J; bases unmatched to any gene: 11. The CDR3 covers 19 residues.

The chain recombines TRBV30 with TRBJ1-1; TRBD1 matches at 7 bases. The CDR3 length is 14 residues. Germline V CDR1 and CDR2: GTSNPN, SVGIG (reference sequence). V was clipped by 3 bases and J by 1 base; unmatched bases: 5. CDR3: CAWRGDSENTEAFF. For the CDR3, the DNA is TGTGCCTGGAGGGGGGACAGCGAGAACACTGAAGCTTTCTTT.

J is TRBJ2-1 and V is TRBV7-2; the D gene is possibly TRBD2 (6 bases). CDR3 length: 15 amino acids. V shed 11 bases and J shed 0 bases, with 17 bases lying between them. Germline V gene data show CDR1 as SGHTA and CDR2 as FQGNSA. CDR3 nucleotides: TGTGCCTCTGCCCGGGGGACTGACTCCTACAATGAGCAGTTCTTC. Translating it yields CASARGTDSYNEQFF.

The V call is TRBV19, the J call TRBJ1-5; D possibly corresponds to TRBD1 (6 bases). The CDR3 length is 17 residues. V was pared by 6 bases and J by 2 bases, with 20 bases between. Germline assignment: CDR1 LNHDA and CDR2 SQIVND (reference sequence). The CDR3 sequence: CASSPRTDPWGNQPQHF. The CDR3 coding sequence is TGTGCCAGTAGCCCTAGGACAGACCCGTGGGGCAATCAGCCCCAGCATTTT.

The rearrangement joins TRBV12-5 to TRBJ2-3; no clear D. V was trimmed by 2 bases and J by 0 bases, leaving 6 bases between them. This CDR3 contains 14 residues. Germline-derived CDR1 and CDR2 are LGHNT and FRNRAP. CDR3: CASGLRASTDTQYF. The DNA for the CDR3 is TGTGCTAGTGGTTTGAGAGCTAGCACAGATACGCAGTATTTT.

The rearrangement links TRBV5-1 to TRBJ1-1, with TRBD1 as a possible D gene (5 bases). The CDR3 contains 20 residues. The ends were cut back, 4 bases at V and 0 bases at J, with 28 bases in the middle. Germline CDR1 reads SGHRS; CDR2 reads YFSETQ. The CDR3: CASSPYLNRDGRVMNTEAFF. The DNA for the CDR3 is TGCGCCAGCAGCCCCTACTTAAACCGGGACGGGAGAGTCATGAACACTGAAGCTTTCTTT.

The chain has TRBV19 and TRBJ2-1, with 13 nucleotides matching TRBD2. Trimming cost V 7 bases and J 2 bases; bases outside gene matches: 11. This CDR3 contains 18 residues. CDR1 is LNHDA and CDR2 is SQIVND in the germline V gene (reference sequence). The CDR3 is CASKRRTSGRSTYNEQFF. The CDR3 DNA reads TGTGCCAGTAAACGTAGGACTAGCGGGAGATCAACCTACAATGAGCAGTTCTTC.

This clone came up once. The rearrangement links TRBV25-1 to TRBJ2-7, with D perhaps TRBD1 (5 bases). Trimming left V 5 bases short and J 3 bases short, with 14 bases between. The CDR3 length is 14 residues. The V gene's germline CDR1 is MGHDK and CDR2 SYGVNS. The CDR3 protein is CASSPHQGDYEQYF. As DNA, the CDR3 is TGTGCCAGCAGTCCTCACCAGGGCGACTACGAGCAGTACTTC.

The chain carries TRBV5-4 and TRBJ1-1; a weak D match, TRBD1 (5 bases). Trimming removed 3 bases at V and 1 base at J, with 13 bases between. In germline, CDR1 is SGHNT, CDR2 YYREEE (reference sequence). The CDR3 is 15 residues long. In nucleotides, the CDR3 is TGTGCCAGCAGCTCAGTCCAGGGAACGAACACTGAAGCTTTCTTT. It yields the protein CASSSVQGTNTEAFF.

This rearrangement joins TRBV23-1 to TRBJ1-2, with D hard to call. TRBV23-1 is given ORF status, its function remaining uncertain. The CDR3 has 14 residues. Trimming stripped 6 bases from V and 4 bases from J, with 15 bases between. CDR3 in DNA: TGCGCCAGCAGCGTCAAACCTCGGTCCTATGGCTACACCTTC. Translating gives CASSVKPRSYGYTF.

The chain joins TRBV15 to TRBJ1-1, with 9 nucleotides matching TRBD1. After removal of 5 bases from V and 2 bases from J, the junction contained 6 bases not matched to a gene. This CDR3 region has 15 residues. Germline assignment: CDR1 LNHNV and CDR2 YYDKDF (reference sequence). CDR3 in DNA: TGTGCCACCAGCCTACTAACAGGGGGCAACACTGAAGCTTTCTTT. Translating gives CATSLLTGGNTEAFF.

Only one count was recorded for this clone. The J gene is TRBJ2-7, the V gene TRBV4-2, with 7 bases lining up with TRBD1. V dropped 0 bases and J dropped 4; count of bases not matched to a gene: 3. Germline CDR1 is LGHNA and CDR2 is YNFKEQ. This CDR3 contains 14 residues. CDR3 nucleotide sequence: TGTGCCAGCAGCCAAGAAGTGGGACAGTACGAGCAGTACTTC. As protein: CASSQEVGQYEQYF.

The V gene is TRBV10-1, the J gene TRBJ2-2; TRBD2 matches at 7 bases. CDR1 is WNHNN, CDR2 SYGVQD, per germline (reference sequence). The CDR3 runs to 15 residues. Trimming at V came to 5 bases and at J to 6 bases, leaving 9 bases not matched to a gene. This CDR3 is CASSPPSGPPGELFF. The DNA of the CDR3 is TGCGCCAGCAGTCCGCCTAGCGGCCCCCCCGGGGAGCTGTTTTTT.

This clone appeared once. V and J are TRBV11-3 and TRBJ1-1; no reliable D call. Deletions cut 4 bases from V and 0 bases from J, with 9 bases between. Germline V gene data show CDR1 as SGHNT and CDR2 as YENEEA. CDR3 length: 14 amino acids. Here the CDR3 DNA reads TGTGCCAGCAGCTCTCGGGAATTGAACACTGAAGCTTTCTTT. This encodes CASSSRELNTEAFF.

This clone was recorded only once. The genes are TRBV6-5 and TRBJ1-6; 8 nucleotides align to TRBD1. This CDR3 contains 13 residues. Germline CDR1 reads MNHEY; CDR2 reads SVGAGI. The J segment lost 8 bases and the V segment lost 9 bases, leaving 6 bases of the junction unmatched. The CDR3 reads CASQGARDSPLHF. The CDR3 nucleotides are TGTGCCAGTCAGGGGGCTCGAGATTCACCCCTCCACTTT.

The V gene is TRBV28, the J gene TRBJ2-7; 11 positions match TRBD2. V shed 5 bases and J 3 bases; nucleotides not matched to a gene: 15. The CDR3 extends over 18 amino acids. Germline CDR1 MDHEN, CDR2 SYDVKM. The CDR3 sequence: CASSHPDPTTSGNYEQYF. The CDR3 DNA reads as TGTGCCAGCAGTCACCCCGACCCCACGACTAGCGGGAACTACGAGCAGTACTTC.

This clone was seen more than once but under ten times. The CDR3 end shows no conserved phenylalanine or tryptophan, and so a read error is likely. The limits of the CDR3 on the DNA are not certain, so only TCRdb's listed CDR3 is given. The chain combines TRBV21-1 with TRBJ1-3; the table's TRBD1 call for D was not verified on the DNA. TRBV21-1 is classified as a pseudogene. With termini counted, the CDR3 has 12 amino acids. The CDR3 reads CASSPPVTGAIM.

The chain has TRBV6-5 and TRBJ1-2, with D tentatively TRBD1 (5 bases). Trimming removed 5 bases from V and 5 bases from J, with 12 bases in between. Germline loops: CDR1 MNHEY, CDR2 SVGAGI. This CDR3 has 13 residues. CDR3 DNA: TGTGCCAGCAGTCTTACCCAGGGATATGGCTACACCTTC. Encoded protein: CASSLTQGYGYTF.

The genes are TRBV2 and TRBJ2-5, with 7 bases identical to TRBD1. Judging by the DNA end, TRBJ2-7 fits better; the J call may be wrong. The CDR3 extends over 16 amino acids. The germline V gene has CDR1 SNHLY and CDR2 FYNNEI. CDR3 bases: TGTGCCAGCAGGCGGACTCGACAGGGAAGCTCCTACGAGCAGTACTTC. This gives the protein CASRRTRQGSSYEQYF.

The chain carries TRBV20-1 and TRBJ2-1, with D possibly being TRBD2 (6 bases). The CDR3 is 11 residues long. V was cut by 2 bases and J by 8 bases, with 7 bases left in between. The germline V gene encodes CDR1 DFQATT and CDR2 SNEGSKA (reference sequence). The CDR3 protein is CSARRRDEQFF. Here the CDR3 DNA reads TGCAGTGCTAGACGGAGGGATGAGCAGTTCTTC.

This chain uses TRBV5-1 with TRBJ1-2; D perhaps matches TRBD1 (6 bases). CDR1 and CDR2 from the germline V gene are SGHRS and YFSETQ. Trimming took 2 bases from V and 8 from J, leaving 13 bases between them. The CDR3 has 13 residues. As DNA, the CDR3 is TGCGCCAGCAGCTTACAGGGATCGTGGGGCTACACCTTC. Amino acid sequence: CASSLQGSWGYTF.

V usage is TRBV9 and J usage is TRBJ1-5; D is possibly TRBD1 (6 bases). CDR1 SGDLS and CDR2 YYNGEE come from the germline V gene. This CDR3 is built from 18 residues. Deletions cut 0 bases from V and 0 bases from J, with 16 bases between. CDR3 nucleotide sequence: TGTGCCAGCAGCGTAGGGGTCGGGGGGCAGAATAGCAATCAGCCCCAGCATTTT. It specifies CASSVGVGGQNSNQPQHF. The full variable domain, in which reference TRBV9 and TRBJ1-5 provide the parts outside the CDR3, is DSGVTQTPKHLITATGQRVTLRCSPRSGDLSVYWYQQSLDQGLQFLIQYYNGEERAKGNILERFSAQQFPDLHSELNLSSLELGDSALYFCASSVGVGGQNSNQPQHFGDGTRLSIL.

The V call is TRBV25-1, the J call TRBJ2-3, with TRBD2 matching 13 bases. Trimming took 2 bases from V and 4 from J; bases not matched to a gene: 6. Germline V gene sequence: CDR1 MGHDK, CDR2 SYGVNS. The CDR3 spans 17 residues. The CDR3 coding sequence is TGTGCCAGCAGTGAAGGGGGACTAGCGGGAAGCCCAGATACGCAGTATTTT. This sequence encodes CASSEGGLAGSPDTQYF.

This chain connects TRBV30 to TRBJ1-2; D unclear. V was cut by 2 bases and J by 4 bases, with 8 bases left in between. This CDR3 is built from 12 residues. Germline V gene data show CDR1 as GTSNPN and CDR2 as SVGIG (reference sequence). CDR3 nucleotides: TGTGCCTGGAGTTCACCCGGCTATGGCTACACCTTC. Translating gives CAWSSPGYGYTF. Combining the CDR3 with reference TRBV30 and TRBJ1-2 gives the whole variable domain SQTIHQWPATLVQPVGSPLSLECTVEGTSNPNLYWYRQAAGRGLQLLFYSVGIGQISSEVPQNLSASRPQDRQFILSSKKLLLSDSGFYLCAWSSPGYGYTFGSGTRLTVV.

V gene TRBV15 combines with J gene TRBJ2-5, with D perhaps matching TRBD1 (7 bases). Germline V gene lookup returns CDR1 LNHNV and CDR2 YYDKDF (reference sequence). Trimming took off 3 bases at V and 5 bases at J, with 13 bases between the two ends. The CDR3 consists of 14 residues. The CDR3 nucleotides are TGTGCCACCAGCAGGGAGGGGGCCAAGGAGACCCAGTACTTC. It specifies CATSREGAKETQYF.

The chain recombines TRBV28 with TRBJ2-3, with D possibly matching TRBD2 (5 bases). Germline lookup yields CDR1 MDHEN and CDR2 SYDVKM. Trimming cost V 1 base and J 4 bases, with 15 bases left between them. The CDR3 sequence is 16 residues long. CDR3 amino acids: CASSLSPGPGADTQYF. CDR3 coding DNA: TGTGCCAGCAGTTTATCCCCCGGACCCGGGGCAGATACGCAGTATTTT.

DNA of the CDR3: TGTGCCAGCAGTTACGGCAGGCCTTTATCCTACGAGCAGTACTTC. As protein: CASSYGRPLSYEQYF. This chain links TRBV6-5 with TRBJ2-5; D not resolved. The J call may be faulty, since TRBJ2-7 better matches the DNA end. The CDR3 is 15 amino acids. Germline-derived CDR1 and CDR2 are MNHEY and SVGAGI.

The V gene is TRBV6-1, the J gene TRBJ2-2, with 7 positions matching TRBD2. After removal of 2 bases from V and 6 bases from J, the junction contained 9 bases not matched to a gene. The CDR3 extends over 16 amino acids. Germline loops: CDR1 MNHNS, CDR2 SASEGT. This chain's CDR3 is CASSEPGGPIAGELFF. CDR3 nucleotide sequence: TGTGCCAGCAGTGAACCGGGGGGACCTATCGCCGGGGAGCTGTTTTTT.